These 14 T cell receptor beta chains originate from one sample sequenced in a study of post-analysis software for immune sequencing data. Every TCR beta cDNA library bore unique molecular identifiers. A single record per CDR3 protein comes from TCRdb applying MiXCR to the PCR reads. Here the sample spans roughly 430,000 distinct CDR3 sequences, approximately 42% being singletons. Their antigens are not known. General study results and limits: TRBV5-6, TRBV5-1 and TRBV20-1 were among about 5 TRBV segments more frequent in patients than controls.

Sequencing was performed on blood. The origin of the receptors is a girl aged 2 to 9 with multiple sclerosis.

This clonotype was found a few times. The chain uses TRBV27 and TRBJ2-5; TRBD1 agrees at 9 bases. Germline V CDR1 and CDR2: MNHEY, SMNVEV (reference sequence). This CDR3 has 15 amino acids. With V trimmed by 7 bases and J by 5 bases, 11 bases remained unmatched. CDR3 amino acids: CASNTQGAGRETQYF. CDR3 DNA: TGTGCCAGCAATACACAGGGGGCGGGGAGGGAGACCCAGTACTTC.

This rearrangement joins TRBV10-2 to TRBJ2-7; the match to TRBD2 covers 11 bases. The DNA end favors TRBJ2-5, so the J call may be wrong. The germline V gene has CDR1 WSHSY and CDR2 SAAADI. The CDR3 extends over 15 amino acids. The CDR3 sequence: CASSGTSGGGETQYF. Here the CDR3 DNA reads TGCGCCAGCAGTGGAACTAGCGGGGGCGGGGAGACCCAGTACTTC.

This clonotype has a handful of counts. This chain uses TRBV6-5 with TRBJ2-1; D might be TRBD1 or TRBD2, each matching 5 bases. V was shortened by 5 bases and J by 6 bases, with 20 bases between the two germline ends. The CDR3 runs 16 residues. CDR1 MNHEY and CDR2 SVGAGI come from the germline V gene. The CDR3 sequence: CASSTPGRRSANEQFF. The DNA for the CDR3 is TGTGCCAGCAGTACCCCGGGACGCCGATCGGCCAATGAGCAGTTCTTC.

The sample holds a few counts of this clonotype. The chain couples TRBV20-1 to TRBJ2-7; 7 bases are a match to TRBD2. The germline V gene has CDR1 DFQATT and CDR2 SNEGSKA (reference sequence). This CDR3 has 14 amino acids. With V trimmed by 5 bases and J by 10 bases, 17 bases remained unmatched. The CDR3 loop reads CSAQLIRTRGNQYF. In nucleotides, the CDR3 is TGCAGTGCTCAACTCATACGGACTAGAGGTAACCAGTACTTC.

About this clonotype itself: The junction does not match germline at one end; this may be a read error. The chain uses TRBV7-9 and TRBJ1-1, with no clear D. CDR1 SEHNR and CDR2 FQNEAQ come from the germline V gene (reference sequence). The CDR3 contains 15 residues. CDR3 bases: TGTACCAGCAGCTTAGATAGGGCCATGAACACTGAAGCTTTCTTT. It translates to CTSSLDRAMNTEAFF.

This clonotype came up a few times. The V gene is TRBV27, the J gene TRBJ1-2, with D uncertain. The CDR3 has 13 residues. Trimming cost V 3 bases and J 4 bases, with 9 bases left between them. Per germline, CDR1 MNHEY and CDR2 SMNVEV (reference sequence). The CDR3 reads CASSFTEGYGYTF. In DNA form, the CDR3 reads TGTGCCAGCAGTTTTACAGAAGGCTATGGCTACACCTTC.

This chain links TRBV9 with TRBJ1-1, with D unresolved. This CDR3 spans 15 amino acids. V lost 0 bases and J lost 12, with 21 bases in between. The germline CDR1 and CDR2 sequences are SGDLS and YYNGEE. CDR3 nucleotide sequence: TGTGCCAGCAGCGTAGGGTCCCCCGCCGCGGTACCTCCTTTCTTT. This codes for CASSVGSPAAVPPFF.

V and J are TRBV28 and TRBJ2-7; TRBD1 might be the D (5 bases). Matching the DNA end better, TRBJ2-5 makes the J call doubtful. Germline V gives CDR1 MDHEN, CDR2 SYDVKM. The CDR3 totals 15 residues. CDR3 residues: CASSLITGWEETQYF. The CDR3 coding sequence is TGTGCCAGCAGTTTAATCACAGGTTGGGAAGAGACCCAGTACTTC.

The gene calls are TRBV4-3 and TRBJ2-4, with 8 bases fitting TRBD2. CDR3 length equals 15 residues. The germline CDR1 and CDR2 sequences are LGHNA and YSLEER. The V segment lost 3 bases and the J segment 5 bases; nucleotides outside the gene matches: 6. Here the CDR3 DNA reads TGCGCCAGCAGCCACGGGAGCGGGAGACAAAACATTCAGTACTTC. Protein product: CASSHGSGRQNIQYF.

The chain employs TRBV5-6 and TRBJ2-1; D perhaps matches TRBD1 (5 bases). The CDR3 is 12 amino acids. Trimming took off 8 bases at V and 9 bases at J, with 15 bases between the two ends. Germline CDR1 reads SGHDT; CDR2 reads YYEEEE. The CDR3 sequence: CASSRVMGEQFF. The CDR3 DNA sequence: TGTGCCAGTAGCAGGGTAATGGGTGAGCAGTTCTTC.

This clonotype was counted a few times. V and J are TRBV5-1 and TRBJ2-1; TRBD2 aligns across 7 bases. This CDR3 spans 19 amino acids. In germline, CDR1 is SGHRS, CDR2 YFSETQ. The J segment lost 1 base and the V segment lost 4 bases, leaving 17 bases of the junction unmatched. Written as DNA, the CDR3 is TGCGCCAGCAGCGTGTTCACTAAGGGCGGGGGATTATCCTACAATGAGCAGTTCTTC. Translated: CASSVFTKGGGLSYNEQFF.

V gene TRBV12-3 or TRBV12-4 combines with J gene TRBJ2-5, with D perhaps given as TRBD1 or TRBD2 (6 bases each). Deletions cut 5 bases from V and 4 bases from J, with 20 bases between. The CDR3 length is 16 residues. CDR3 in amino acids: CASSPLSGAAGETQYF. The CDR3 coding sequence is TGTGCCAGCAGTCCCCTATCGGGGGCAGCGGGAGAGACCCAGTACTTC.

The genes are TRBV12-3 or TRBV12-4 and TRBJ2-7; 10 nucleotides agree with TRBD1. The CDR3 length is 16 residues. V was clipped by 4 bases and J by 3 bases; unmatched bases: 9. CDR3 amino acids: CASSSGQGMRRYEQYF. The CDR3 DNA is TGTGCCAGCAGTTCGGGACAGGGGATGAGGCGCTACGAGCAGTACTTC.

As for this clonotype: Sequence at one end of the junction differs from germline and may be a read error. The chain has TRBV27 and TRBJ1-2, with D perhaps TRBD1 (6 bases). This CDR3 region has 14 residues. Germline CDR1 is MNHEY and CDR2 is SMNVEV (reference sequence). The CDR3 sequence is CTSSPGQTRYGYTF. For the CDR3, the DNA is TGTACCAGCAGTCCCGGACAGACTCGGTATGGCTACACCTTC.